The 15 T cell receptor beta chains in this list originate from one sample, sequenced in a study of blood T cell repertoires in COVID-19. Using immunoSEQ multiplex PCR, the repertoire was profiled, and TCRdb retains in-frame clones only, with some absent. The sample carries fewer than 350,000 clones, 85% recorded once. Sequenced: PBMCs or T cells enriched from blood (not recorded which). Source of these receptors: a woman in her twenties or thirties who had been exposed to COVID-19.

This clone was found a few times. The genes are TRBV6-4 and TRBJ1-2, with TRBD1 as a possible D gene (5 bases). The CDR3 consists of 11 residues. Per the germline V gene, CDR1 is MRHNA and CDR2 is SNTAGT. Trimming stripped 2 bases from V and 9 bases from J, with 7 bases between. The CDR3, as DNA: TGTGCCAGCAGTGACGCGGGACGCTACACCTTC. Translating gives CASSDAGRYTF.

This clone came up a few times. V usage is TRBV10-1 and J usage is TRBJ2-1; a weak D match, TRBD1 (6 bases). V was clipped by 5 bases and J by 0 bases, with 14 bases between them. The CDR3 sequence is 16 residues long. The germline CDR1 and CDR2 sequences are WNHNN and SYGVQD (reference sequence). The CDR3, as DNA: TGCGCCAGCAGTAAATTGACAGGTAGCTCCTACAATGAGCAGTTCTTC. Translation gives CASSKLTGSSYNEQFF.

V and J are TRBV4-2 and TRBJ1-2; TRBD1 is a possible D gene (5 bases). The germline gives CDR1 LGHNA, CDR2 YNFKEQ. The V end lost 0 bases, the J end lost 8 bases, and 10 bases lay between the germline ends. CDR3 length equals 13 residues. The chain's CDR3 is CASSQEAGEGYTF. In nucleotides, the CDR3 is TGTGCCAGCAGCCAAGAAGCGGGGGAAGGCTACACCTTC.

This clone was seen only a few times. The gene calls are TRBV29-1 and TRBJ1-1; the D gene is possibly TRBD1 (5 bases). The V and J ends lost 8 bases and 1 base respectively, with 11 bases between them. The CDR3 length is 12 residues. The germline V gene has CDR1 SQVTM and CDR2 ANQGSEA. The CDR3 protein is CSIYRKNTEAFF. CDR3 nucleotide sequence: TGCAGCATTTACAGGAAGAACACTGAAGCTTTCTTT. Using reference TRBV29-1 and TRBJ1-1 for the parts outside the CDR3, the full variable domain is SAVISQKPSRDICQRGTSLTIQCQVDSQVTMMFWYRQQPGQSLTLIATANQGSEATYESGFVIDKFPISRPNLTFSTLTVSNMSPEDSSIYLCSIYRKNTEAFFGQGTRLTVV.

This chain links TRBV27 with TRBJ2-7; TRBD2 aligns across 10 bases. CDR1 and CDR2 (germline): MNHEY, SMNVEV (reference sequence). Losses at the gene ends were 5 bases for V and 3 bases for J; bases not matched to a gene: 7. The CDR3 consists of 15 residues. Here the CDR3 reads CASSPGTSAYYEQYF. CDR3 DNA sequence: TGTGCCAGCAGTCCGGGGACTAGCGCATACTACGAGCAGTACTTC.

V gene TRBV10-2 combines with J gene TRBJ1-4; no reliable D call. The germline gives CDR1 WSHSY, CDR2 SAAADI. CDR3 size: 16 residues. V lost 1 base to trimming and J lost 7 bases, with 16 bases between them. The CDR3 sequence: CASSELPPAEGEKLFF. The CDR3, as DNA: TGCGCCAGCAGTGAGTTACCGCCCGCGGAGGGTGAAAAACTGTTTTTT.

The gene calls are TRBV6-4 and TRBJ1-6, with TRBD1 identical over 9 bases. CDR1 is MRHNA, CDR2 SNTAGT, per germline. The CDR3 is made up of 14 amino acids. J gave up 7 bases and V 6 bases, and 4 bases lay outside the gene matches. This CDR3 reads CASREQGANSPLHF. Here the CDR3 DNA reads TGTGCCAGCAGGGAACAGGGGGCGAATTCACCCCTCCACTTT.

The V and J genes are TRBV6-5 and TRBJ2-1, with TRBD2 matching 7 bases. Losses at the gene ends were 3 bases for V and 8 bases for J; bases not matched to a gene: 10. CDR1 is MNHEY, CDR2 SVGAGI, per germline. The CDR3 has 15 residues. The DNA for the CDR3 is TGTGCCAGCAGTTATAGGGGAGGGCCTCTGGATGAGCAGTTCTTC. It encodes CASSYRGGPLDEQFF.

The CDR3 sequence is CASSFPSGRVADTQYF. The CDR3 DNA follows: TGTGCCAGCAGTTTTCCTAGCGGGAGGGTCGCAGATACGCAGTATTTT. The V gene is TRBV28, the J gene TRBJ2-3; 12 bases agree with TRBD2. V was clipped by 3 bases and J by 4 bases; unmatched bases: 5. Germline V gene lookup returns CDR1 MDHEN and CDR2 SYDVKM. This CDR3 is 16 amino acids long.

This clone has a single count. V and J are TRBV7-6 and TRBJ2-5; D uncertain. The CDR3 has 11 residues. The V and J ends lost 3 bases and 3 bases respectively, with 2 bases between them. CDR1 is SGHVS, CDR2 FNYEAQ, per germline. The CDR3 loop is CASSFKETQYF. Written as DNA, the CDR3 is TGTGCCAGCAGCTTCAAAGAGACCCAGTACTTC.

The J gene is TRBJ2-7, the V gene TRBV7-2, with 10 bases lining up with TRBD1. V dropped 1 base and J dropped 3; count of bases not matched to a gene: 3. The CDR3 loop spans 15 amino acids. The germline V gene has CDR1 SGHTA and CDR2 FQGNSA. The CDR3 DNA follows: TGTGCCAGCAGCTTAGGTTGGACAGGGGGCTACGAGCAGTACTTC. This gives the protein CASSLGWTGGYEQYF.

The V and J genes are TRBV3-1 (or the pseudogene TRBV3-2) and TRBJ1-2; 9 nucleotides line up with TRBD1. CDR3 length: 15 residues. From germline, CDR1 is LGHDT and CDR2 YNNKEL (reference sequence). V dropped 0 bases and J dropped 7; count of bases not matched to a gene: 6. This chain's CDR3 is CASSQDVPTGGGYTF. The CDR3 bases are TGTGCCAGCAGCCAAGATGTGCCGACAGGGGGTGGCTACACCTTC.

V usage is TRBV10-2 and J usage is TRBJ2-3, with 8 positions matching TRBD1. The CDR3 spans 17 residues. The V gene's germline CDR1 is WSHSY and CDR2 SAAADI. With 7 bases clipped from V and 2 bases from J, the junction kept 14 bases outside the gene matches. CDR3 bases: TGCGCCAGCATACCCGGGACAGGAGTGTCTTCCACAGATACGCAGTATTTT. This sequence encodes CASIPGTGVSSTDTQYF.

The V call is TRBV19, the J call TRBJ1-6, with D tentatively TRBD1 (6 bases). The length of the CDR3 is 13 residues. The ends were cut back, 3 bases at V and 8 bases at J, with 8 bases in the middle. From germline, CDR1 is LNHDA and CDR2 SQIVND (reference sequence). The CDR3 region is CASSIRGHSPLHF. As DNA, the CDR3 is TGTGCCAGTAGTATCAGGGGTCATTCACCCCTCCACTTT.

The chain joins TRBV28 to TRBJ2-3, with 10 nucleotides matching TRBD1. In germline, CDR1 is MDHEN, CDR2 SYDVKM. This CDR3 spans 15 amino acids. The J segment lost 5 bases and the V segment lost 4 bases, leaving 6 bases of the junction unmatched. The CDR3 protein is CASSSTGGAEDTQYF. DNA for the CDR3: TGTGCCAGCAGTTCGACAGGGGGCGCGGAAGATACGCAGTATTTT. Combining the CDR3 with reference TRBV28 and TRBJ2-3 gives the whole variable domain DVKVTQSSRYLVKRTGEKVFLECVQDMDHENMFWYRQDPGLGLRLIYFSYDVKMKEKGDIPEGYSVSREKKERFSLILESASTNQTSMYLCASSSTGGAEDTQYFGPGTRLTVL.